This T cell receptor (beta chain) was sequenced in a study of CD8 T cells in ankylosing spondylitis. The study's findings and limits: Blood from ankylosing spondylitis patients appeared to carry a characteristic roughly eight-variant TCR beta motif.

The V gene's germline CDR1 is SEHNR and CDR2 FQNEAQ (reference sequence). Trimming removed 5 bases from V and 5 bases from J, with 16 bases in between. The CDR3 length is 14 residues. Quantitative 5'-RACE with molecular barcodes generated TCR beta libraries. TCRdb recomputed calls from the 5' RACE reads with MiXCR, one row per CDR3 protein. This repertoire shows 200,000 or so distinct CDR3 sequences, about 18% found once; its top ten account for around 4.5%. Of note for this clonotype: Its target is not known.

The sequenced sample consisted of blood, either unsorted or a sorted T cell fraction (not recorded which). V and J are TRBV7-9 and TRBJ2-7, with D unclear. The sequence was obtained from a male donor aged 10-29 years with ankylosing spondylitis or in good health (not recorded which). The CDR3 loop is CASSTRQFLHEQYF. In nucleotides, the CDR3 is TGTGCCAGCAGCACACGGCAGTTCCTCCACGAGCAGTACTTC.